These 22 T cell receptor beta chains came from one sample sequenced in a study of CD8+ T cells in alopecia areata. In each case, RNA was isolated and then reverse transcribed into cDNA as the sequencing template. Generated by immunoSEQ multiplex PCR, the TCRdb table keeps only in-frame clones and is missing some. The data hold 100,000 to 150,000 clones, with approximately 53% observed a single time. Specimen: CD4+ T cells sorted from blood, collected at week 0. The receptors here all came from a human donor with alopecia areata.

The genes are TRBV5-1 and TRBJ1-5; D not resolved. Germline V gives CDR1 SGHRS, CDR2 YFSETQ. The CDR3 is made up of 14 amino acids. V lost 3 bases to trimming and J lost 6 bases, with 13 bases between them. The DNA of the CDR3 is TGCGCCAGCAGCTCCGGTGGGTCTGGTCAGCCCCAGCATTTT. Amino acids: CASSSGGSGQPQHF.

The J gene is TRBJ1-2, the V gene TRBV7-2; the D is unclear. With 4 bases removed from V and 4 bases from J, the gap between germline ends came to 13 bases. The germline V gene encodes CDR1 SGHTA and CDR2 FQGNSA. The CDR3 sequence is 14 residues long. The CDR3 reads CASSSRDILYGYTF. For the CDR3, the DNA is TGTGCCAGCAGCTCACGTGACATCCTCTATGGCTACACCTTC. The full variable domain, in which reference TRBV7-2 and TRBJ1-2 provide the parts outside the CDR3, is GAGVSQSPSNKVTEKGKDVELRCDPISGHTALYWYRQSLGQGLEFLIYFQGNSAPDKSGLPSDRFSAERTGGSVSTLTIQRTQQEDSAVYLCASSSRDILYGYTFGSGTRLTVV.

The CDR3 DNA reads as TGCGCCAGCAGTCAATCCGCTAGCGGGGCCATGCAGCCAACCCAGTACTTC. Its protein is CASSQSASGAMQPTQYF. The chain is built from TRBV23-1 and TRBJ2-5; 9 bases map to TRBD2. TRBV23-1 is sorted into the ORF group, with uncertain function. With V trimmed by 0 bases and J by 8 bases, 13 bases remained unmatched. This CDR3 is built from 17 residues.

The CDR3 DNA reads as TGTGCCAGCAGACGCCGGCAGGGAACCTATAATTCACCCCTCCACTTT. It specifies CASRRRQGTYNSPLHF. V usage is TRBV27 and J usage is TRBJ1-6; tentatively, D is TRBD1 (5 bases). Germline V gene sequence: CDR1 MNHEY, CDR2 SMNVEV (reference sequence). Trimming stripped 6 bases from V and 2 bases from J, with 14 bases between. The CDR3 contains 16 residues.

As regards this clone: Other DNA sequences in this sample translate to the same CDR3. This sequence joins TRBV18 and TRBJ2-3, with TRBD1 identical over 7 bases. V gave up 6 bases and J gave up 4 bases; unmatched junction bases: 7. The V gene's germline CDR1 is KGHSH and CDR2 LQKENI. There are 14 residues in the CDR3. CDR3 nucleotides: TGTGCCAGCTCGCAAGACAGGGTCTCAGATACGCAGTATTTT. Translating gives CASSQDRVSDTQYF.

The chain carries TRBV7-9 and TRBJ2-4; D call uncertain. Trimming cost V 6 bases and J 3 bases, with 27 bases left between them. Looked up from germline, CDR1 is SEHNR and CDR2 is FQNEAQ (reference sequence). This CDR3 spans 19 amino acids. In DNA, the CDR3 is TGTGCCAGCAGGTCTCGAACCTCTCATAATGGAACGGGCAAAAACATTCAGTACTTC. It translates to CASRSRTSHNGTGKNIQYF.

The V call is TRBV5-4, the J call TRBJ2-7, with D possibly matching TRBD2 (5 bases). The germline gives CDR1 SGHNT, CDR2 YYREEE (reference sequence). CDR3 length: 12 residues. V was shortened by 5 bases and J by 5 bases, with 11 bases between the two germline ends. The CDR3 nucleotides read TGTGCCAGCAGTCGAGGGTCCGACGAGCAGTACTTC. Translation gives CASSRGSDEQYF.

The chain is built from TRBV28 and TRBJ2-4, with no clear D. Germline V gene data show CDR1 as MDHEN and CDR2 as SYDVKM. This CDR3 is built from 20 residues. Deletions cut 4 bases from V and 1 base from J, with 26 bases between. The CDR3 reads CASSWDANTRNRVAKNIQYF. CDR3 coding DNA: TGTGCCAGCAGTTGGGATGCTAACACCCGAAATAGGGTGGCCAAAAACATTCAGTACTTC. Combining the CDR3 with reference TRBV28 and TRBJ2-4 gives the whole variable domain DVKVTQSSRYLVKRTGEKVFLECVQDMDHENMFWYRQDPGLGLRLIYFSYDVKMKEKGDIPEGYSVSREKKERFSLILESASTNQTSMYLCASSWDANTRNRVAKNIQYFGAGTRLSVL.

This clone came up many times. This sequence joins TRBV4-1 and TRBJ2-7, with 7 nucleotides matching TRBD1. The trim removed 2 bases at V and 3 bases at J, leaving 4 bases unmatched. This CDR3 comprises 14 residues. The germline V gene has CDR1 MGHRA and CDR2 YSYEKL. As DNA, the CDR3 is TGCGCCAGCAGCCAATCGGGACAGAACTACGAGCAGTACTTC. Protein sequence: CASSQSGQNYEQYF.

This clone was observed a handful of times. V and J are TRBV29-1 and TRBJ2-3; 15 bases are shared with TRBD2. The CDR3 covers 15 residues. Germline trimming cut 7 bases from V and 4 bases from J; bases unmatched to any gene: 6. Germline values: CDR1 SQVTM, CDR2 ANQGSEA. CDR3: CSAPRTSGRADTQYF. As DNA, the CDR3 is TGCAGCGCACCTCGGACTAGCGGGAGGGCAGATACGCAGTATTTT.

The CDR3 spells CATRNRGGGSPAFF. Here the CDR3 DNA reads TGTGCCACCAGGAACAGGGGCGGGGGTTCTCCAGCTTTCTTT. The chain links TRBV15 to TRBJ1-1, with 7 bases identical to TRBD1. V shed 6 bases, J shed 10 bases, and the junction held 14 bases outside the gene matches. CDR1 is LNHNV, CDR2 YYDKDF, per germline (reference sequence). This CDR3 spans 14 amino acids. Drawing the rest from reference TRBV15 and TRBJ1-1, the complete variable domain is DAMVIQNPRYQVTQFGKPVTLSCSQTLNHNVMYWYQQKSSQAPKLLFHYYDKDFNNEADTPDNFQSRRPNTSFCFLDIRSPGLGDTAMYLCATRNRGGGSPAFFGQGTRLTVV.

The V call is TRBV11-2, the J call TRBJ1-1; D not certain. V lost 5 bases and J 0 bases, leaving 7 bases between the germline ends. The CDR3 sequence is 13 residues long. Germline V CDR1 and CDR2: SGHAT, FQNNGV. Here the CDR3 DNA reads TGTGCCAGCAGCCTCTCATTGAACACTGAAGCTTTCTTT. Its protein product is CASSLSLNTEAFF.

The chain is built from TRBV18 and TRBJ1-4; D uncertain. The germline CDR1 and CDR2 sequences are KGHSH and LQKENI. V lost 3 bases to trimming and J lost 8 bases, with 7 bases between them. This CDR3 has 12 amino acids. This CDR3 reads CASSPGREKLFF. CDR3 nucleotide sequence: TGTGCCAGCTCACCGGGAAGGGAAAAACTGTTTTTT. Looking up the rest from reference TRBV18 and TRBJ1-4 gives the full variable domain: NAGVMQNPRHLVRRRGQEARLRCSPMKGHSHVYWYRQLPEEGLKFMVYLQKENIIDESGMPKERFSAEFPKEGPSILRIQQVVRGDSAAYFCASSPGREKLFFGSGTQLSVL.

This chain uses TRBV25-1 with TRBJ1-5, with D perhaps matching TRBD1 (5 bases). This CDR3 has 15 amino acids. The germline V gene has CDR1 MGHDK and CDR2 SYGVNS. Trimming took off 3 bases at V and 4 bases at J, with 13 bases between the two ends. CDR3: CASSDRQGENQPQHF. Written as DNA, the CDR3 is TGTGCCAGCAGTGACCGCCAGGGAGAGAATCAGCCCCAGCATTTT.

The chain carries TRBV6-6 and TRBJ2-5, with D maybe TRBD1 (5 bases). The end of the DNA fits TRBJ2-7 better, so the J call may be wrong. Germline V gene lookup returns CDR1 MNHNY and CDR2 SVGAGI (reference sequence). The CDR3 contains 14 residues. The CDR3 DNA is TGTGCCAGCAGTTACATACAGGCTAGCTACGAGCAGTACTTC. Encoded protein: CASSYIQASYEQYF.

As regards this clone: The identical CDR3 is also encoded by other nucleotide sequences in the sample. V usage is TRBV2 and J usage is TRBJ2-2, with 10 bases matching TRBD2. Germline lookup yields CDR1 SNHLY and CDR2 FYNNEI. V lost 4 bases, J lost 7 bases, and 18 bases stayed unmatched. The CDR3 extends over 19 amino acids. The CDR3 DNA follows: TGTGCCAGCAGTGTTCGTGGACTAGCGGCCCTTGGAGTGGTCGGGGAGCTGTTTTTT. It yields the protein CASSVRGLAALGVVGELFF.

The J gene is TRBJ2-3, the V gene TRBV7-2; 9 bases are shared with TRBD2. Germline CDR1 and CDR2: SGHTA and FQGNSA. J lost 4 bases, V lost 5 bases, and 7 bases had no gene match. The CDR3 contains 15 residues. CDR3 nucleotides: TGTGCCAGCAGCGGCGGGGGGGCAAAGGCAGATACGCAGTATTTT. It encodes CASSGGGAKADTQYF. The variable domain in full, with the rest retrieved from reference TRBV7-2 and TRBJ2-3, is GAGVSQSPSNKVTEKGKDVELRCDPISGHTALYWYRQSLGQGLEFLIYFQGNSAPDKSGLPSDRFSAERTGGSVSTLTIQRTQQEDSAVYLCASSGGGAKADTQYFGPGTRLTVL.

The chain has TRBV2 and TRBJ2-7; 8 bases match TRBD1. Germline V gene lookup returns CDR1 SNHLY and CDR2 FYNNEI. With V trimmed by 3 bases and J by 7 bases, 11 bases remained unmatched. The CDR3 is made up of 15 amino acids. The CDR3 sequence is CASSDFRTGYGEQYF. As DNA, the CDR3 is TGTGCCAGCAGTGATTTCAGGACAGGGTACGGAGAGCAGTACTTC.

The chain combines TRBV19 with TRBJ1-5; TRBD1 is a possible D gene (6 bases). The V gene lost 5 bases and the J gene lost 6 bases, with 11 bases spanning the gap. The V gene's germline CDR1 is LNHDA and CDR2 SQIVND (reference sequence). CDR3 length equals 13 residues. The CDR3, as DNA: TGTGCCAGTAGTGTGACAGGTTCTCAGCCCCAGCATTTT. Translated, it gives CASSVTGSQPQHF.

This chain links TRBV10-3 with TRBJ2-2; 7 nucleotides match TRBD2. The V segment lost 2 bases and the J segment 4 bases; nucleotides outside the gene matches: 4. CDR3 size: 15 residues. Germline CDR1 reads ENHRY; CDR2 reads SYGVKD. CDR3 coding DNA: TGTGCCATCAGTGAGAACGGGGAGGGCACCGGGGAGCTGTTTTTT. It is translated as CAISENGEGTGELFF.

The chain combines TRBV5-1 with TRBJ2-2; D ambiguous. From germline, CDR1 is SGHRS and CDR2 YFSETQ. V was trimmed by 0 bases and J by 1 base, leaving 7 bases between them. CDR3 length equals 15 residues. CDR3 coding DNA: TGCGCCAGCAGCTTGGGGGCAGGGAACACCGGGGAGCTGTTTTTT. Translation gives CASSLGAGNTGELFF.

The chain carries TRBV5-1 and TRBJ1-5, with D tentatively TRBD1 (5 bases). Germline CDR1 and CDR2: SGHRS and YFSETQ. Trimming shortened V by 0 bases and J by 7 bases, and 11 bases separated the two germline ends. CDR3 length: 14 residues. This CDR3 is CASSLVQGGQPQHF. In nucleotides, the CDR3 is TGCGCCAGCAGCTTGGTCCAGGGAGGGCAGCCCCAGCATTTT. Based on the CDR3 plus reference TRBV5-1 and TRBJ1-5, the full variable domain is KAGVTQTPRYLIKTRGQQVTLSCSPISGHRSVSWYQQTPGQGLQFLFEYFSETQRNKGNFPGRFSGRQFSNSRSEMNVSTLELGDSALYLCASSLVQGGQPQHFGDGTRLSIL.